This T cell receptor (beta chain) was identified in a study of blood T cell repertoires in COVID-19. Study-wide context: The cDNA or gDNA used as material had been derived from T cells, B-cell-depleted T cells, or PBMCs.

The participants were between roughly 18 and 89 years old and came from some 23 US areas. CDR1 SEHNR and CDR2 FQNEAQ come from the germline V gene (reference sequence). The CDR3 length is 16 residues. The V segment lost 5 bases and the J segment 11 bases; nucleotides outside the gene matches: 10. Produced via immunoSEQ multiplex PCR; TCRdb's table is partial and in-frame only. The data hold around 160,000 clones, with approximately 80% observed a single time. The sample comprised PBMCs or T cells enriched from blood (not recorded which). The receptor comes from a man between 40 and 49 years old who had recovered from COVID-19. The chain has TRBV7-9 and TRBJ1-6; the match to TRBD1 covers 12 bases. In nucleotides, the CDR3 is TGTGCCAGCAGCCCCCGGGACAGGGGGCCGATAACACCCCTCCACTTT. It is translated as CASSPRDRGPITPLHF.